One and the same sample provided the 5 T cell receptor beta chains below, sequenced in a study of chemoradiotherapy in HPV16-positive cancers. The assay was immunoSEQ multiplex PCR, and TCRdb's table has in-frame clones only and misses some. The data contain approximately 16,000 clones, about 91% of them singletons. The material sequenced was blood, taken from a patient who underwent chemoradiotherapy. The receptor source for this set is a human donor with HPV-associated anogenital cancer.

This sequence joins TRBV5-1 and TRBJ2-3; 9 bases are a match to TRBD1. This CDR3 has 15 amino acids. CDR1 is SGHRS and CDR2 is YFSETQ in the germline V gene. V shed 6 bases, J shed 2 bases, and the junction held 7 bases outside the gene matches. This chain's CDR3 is CASTLQGAITDTQYF. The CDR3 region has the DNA TGCGCCAGCACCTTACAGGGGGCTATCACAGATACGCAGTATTTT.

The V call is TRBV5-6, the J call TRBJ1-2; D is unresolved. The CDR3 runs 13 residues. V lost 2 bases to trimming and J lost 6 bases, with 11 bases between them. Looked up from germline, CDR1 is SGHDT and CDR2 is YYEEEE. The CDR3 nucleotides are TGTGCCAGCAGCTTTCTGGGAATGGATGGCTACACCTTC. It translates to CASSFLGMDGYTF. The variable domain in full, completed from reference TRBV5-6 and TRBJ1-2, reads DAGVTQSPTHLIKTRGQQVTLRCSPKSGHDTVSWYQQALGQGPQFIFQYYEEEERQRGNFPDRFSGHQFPNYSSELNVNALLLGDSALYLCASSFLGMDGYTFGSGTRLTVV.

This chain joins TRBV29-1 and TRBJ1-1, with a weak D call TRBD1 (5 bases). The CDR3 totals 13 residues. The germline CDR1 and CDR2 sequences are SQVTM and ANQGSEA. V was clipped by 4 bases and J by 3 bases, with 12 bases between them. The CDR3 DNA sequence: TGCAGCGTTGCAAGGGGCAGGGACACTGAAGCTTTCTTT. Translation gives CSVARGRDTEAFF.

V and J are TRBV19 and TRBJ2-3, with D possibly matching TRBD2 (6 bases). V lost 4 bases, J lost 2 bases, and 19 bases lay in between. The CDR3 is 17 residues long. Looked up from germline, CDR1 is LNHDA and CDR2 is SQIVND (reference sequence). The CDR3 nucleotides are TGTGCCAGTAGTACCCTCTGGGAGGACCCCAACACAGATACGCAGTATTTT. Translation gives CASSTLWEDPNTDTQYF.

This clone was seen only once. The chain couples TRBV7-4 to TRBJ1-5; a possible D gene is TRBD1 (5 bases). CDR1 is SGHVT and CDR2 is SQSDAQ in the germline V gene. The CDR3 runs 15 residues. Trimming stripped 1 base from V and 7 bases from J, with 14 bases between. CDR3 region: CASSLGQSKGQPQHF. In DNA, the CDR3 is TGTGCCAGCAGCTTAGGACAGTCCAAGGGGCAGCCCCAGCATTTT. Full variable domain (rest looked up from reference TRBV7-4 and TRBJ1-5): GAGVSQSPRYKVAKRGRDVALRCDSISGHVTLYWYRQTLGQGSEVLTYSQSDAQRDKSGRPSGRFSAERPERSVSTLKIQRTEQGDSAVYLCASSLGQSKGQPQHFGDGTRLSIL.